This passage covers 32 T cell receptor beta chains from one sample sequenced in a study of OX40 agonist ivuxolimab in advanced cancers. TCRdb keeps only in-frame clones here, not all; method: immunoSEQ multiplex PCR. The sample consists of approximately 92,000 clones, 94% of them appearing once. The sample was CD4+ or CD8+ T cells sorted from blood, taken in a trial of the OX40 agonist ivuxolimab. These receptors were collected from an adult with an advanced solid tumor such as melanoma, head and neck, liver or kidney cancer.

Concerning this clone: At one end the junction does not follow the germline gene, possibly because of a read error. This chain connects TRBV5-4 to TRBJ2-7; D uncertain. Germline CDR1 SGHNT, CDR2 YYREEE (reference sequence). This CDR3 is 13 amino acids long. The DNA for the CDR3 is TGTGCCAGAAGCTCCCCGAGGAGCTACGAGCAGTACTTC. Amino acid sequence: CARSSPRSYEQYF. The variable domain in full, with the rest retrieved from reference TRBV5-4 and TRBJ2-7, is ETGVTQSPTHLIKTRGQQVTLRCSSQSGHNTVSWYQQALGQGPQFIFQYYREEENGRGNFPPRFSGLQFPNYSSELNVNALELDDSALYLCARSSPRSYEQYFGPGTRLTVT.

The rearrangement joins TRBV19 to TRBJ2-7; 10 nucleotides line up with TRBD1. Trimming cost V 5 bases and J 3 bases; bases outside gene matches: 7. Germline V CDR1 and CDR2: LNHDA, SQIVND (reference sequence). The CDR3 runs 15 residues. CDR3 nucleotides: TGTGCCAGTAGTCGGACCGGGACAGGGGACTACGAGCAGTACTTC. Translating gives CASSRTGTGDYEQYF.

In this sample, this clone turned up a few times. V and J are TRBV19 and TRBJ1-5, with D possibly matching TRBD1 (5 bases). The germline V gene encodes CDR1 LNHDA and CDR2 SQIVND (reference sequence). The CDR3 spans 15 residues. With 9 bases removed from V and 0 bases from J, the gap between germline ends came to 15 bases. CDR3 nucleotide sequence: TGTGCCAGCTCTAGGACAACTCTTAGCAATCAGCCCCAGCATTTT. This encodes CASSRTTLSNQPQHF.

The CDR3 coding sequence is TGTGCCAGCAGCGCGGGAGGGAGCGGCCTAACCTACGAGCAGTACTTC. Translation: CASSAGGSGLTYEQYF. The chain couples TRBV9 to TRBJ2-7; TRBD2 aligns across 8 bases. CDR1 SGDLS and CDR2 YYNGEE come from the germline V gene. CDR3 length: 16 amino acids. V shed 3 bases and J 2 bases; nucleotides not matched to a gene: 10.

The CDR3, as DNA: TGTGCCAGCCGGCGAGGGGACAACACCGGGGAGCTGTTTTTT. The encoded protein is CASRRGDNTGELFF. The chain joins TRBV19 to TRBJ2-2, with D possibly being TRBD1 or TRBD2 (5 bases each). CDR3 length: 14 amino acids. The germline CDR1 and CDR2 sequences are LNHDA and SQIVND (reference sequence). The ends were cut back, 9 bases at V and 2 bases at J, with 13 bases in the middle.

CDR3: CASRSDFARMSDTQYF. For the CDR3, the DNA is TGTGCCAGCAGGAGCGACTTCGCTCGAATGTCAGATACGCAGTATTTT. The chain joins TRBV2 to TRBJ2-3; D remains ambiguous. This CDR3 is built from 16 residues. CDR1 is SNHLY, CDR2 FYNNEI, per germline. The V and J ends lost 6 bases and 4 bases respectively, with 20 bases between them.

The V gene is TRBV7-2, the J gene TRBJ1-3, with D possibly being TRBD1 (5 bases). CDR3 length: 17 amino acids. Germline CDR1 is SGHTA and CDR2 is FQGNSA. Trimming pared 4 bases from V and 0 bases from J, leaving 16 bases between. The CDR3 DNA reads as TGTGCCAGCAGCTCATCCGAGGGACTGAGCTCTGGAAACACCATATATTTT. Its translation is CASSSSEGLSSGNTIYF.

This chain links TRBV5-1 with TRBJ1-1, with D uncertain. Germline CDR1 is SGHRS and CDR2 is YFSETQ. The CDR3 has 14 amino acids. Between the trimmed V and J ends, which lost 4 bases and 2 bases, there was a span of 12 bases. The CDR3 DNA follows: TGCGCCAGCAGCCCCCAGGCCAGCAACACTGAAGCTTTCTTT. Residues: CASSPQASNTEAFF.

This chain joins TRBV19 and TRBJ2-1, with D uncertain. CDR1 LNHDA and CDR2 SQIVND come from the germline V gene (reference sequence). Trimming took 3 bases from V and 5 from J, leaving 8 bases between them. This CDR3 contains 13 residues. The CDR3 DNA sequence: TGTGCCAGTAGTATTGTAGGGAACAATGAGCAGTTCTTC. Protein product: CASSIVGNNEQFF.

This chain joins TRBV18 and TRBJ1-5; 8 bases agree with TRBD1. After removal of 2 bases from V and 4 bases from J, the junction contained 1 base not matched to a gene. Germline V gene lookup returns CDR1 KGHSH and CDR2 LQKENI. This CDR3 is built from 14 residues. The CDR3 nucleotides read TGTGCCAGCTCACCAAGGACAGGGAATCAGCCCCAGCATTTT. This codes for CASSPRTGNQPQHF.

The V call is TRBV19, the J call TRBJ2-5; D gene unclear. The V end lost 5 bases, the J end lost 6 bases, and 13 bases lay between the germline ends. The CDR3 is made up of 13 amino acids. CDR1 is LNHDA, CDR2 SQIVND, per germline (reference sequence). CDR3 in amino acids: CASSPDLRKTQYF. As DNA, the CDR3 is TGTGCCAGTAGTCCCGATCTTAGGAAGACCCAGTACTTC.

The chain is built from TRBV28 and TRBJ2-1; D may match TRBD1 or TRBD2 (5 bases each). This CDR3 comprises 14 residues. Trimming left V 2 bases short and J 5 bases short, with 10 bases between. The germline gives CDR1 MDHEN, CDR2 SYDVKM. The CDR3 nucleotides read TGTGCCAGCAGTTTAATGGGGACGGACAATGAGCAGTTCTTC. This gives the protein CASSLMGTDNEQFF.

This chain joins TRBV7-2 and TRBJ2-7; D possibly corresponds to TRBD2 (6 bases). V was shortened by 2 bases and J by 4 bases, with 21 bases between the two germline ends. This CDR3 is 17 amino acids long. Looked up from germline, CDR1 is SGHTA and CDR2 is FQGNSA. CDR3 protein: CASSLREGGGNTYEQYF. The DNA for the CDR3 is TGTGCCAGCAGCTTAAGAGAGGGTGGGGGGAATACTTACGAGCAGTACTTC.

The chain uses TRBV5-1 and TRBJ2-5, with TRBD1 identical over 7 bases. Germline trimming cut 5 bases from V and 2 bases from J; bases unmatched to any gene: 3. This CDR3 region has 13 residues. Germline assignment: CDR1 SGHRS and CDR2 YFSETQ. The CDR3 region has the DNA TGCGCCAGCAGGAGGGGGCAACAAGAGACCCAGTACTTC. Its translation is CASRRGQQETQYF.

This sequence joins TRBV19 and TRBJ1-2, with 7 bases that match TRBD1. The germline gives CDR1 LNHDA, CDR2 SQIVND (reference sequence). The CDR3 sequence is 14 residues long. The J segment lost 7 bases and the V segment lost 4 bases, leaving 9 bases of the junction unmatched. CDR3 region: CASSNVQGTLGYTF. The CDR3 region has the DNA TGTGCCAGTAGTAACGTACAGGGGACTCTTGGCTACACCTTC.

The rearrangement links TRBV7-9 to TRBJ1-4; TRBD1 matches at 7 bases. CDR3 length equals 15 residues. Germline V gene sequence: CDR1 SEHNR, CDR2 FQNEAQ (reference sequence). The J segment lost 7 bases and the V segment lost 7 bases, leaving 12 bases of the junction unmatched. The CDR3: CASIKTGTVLEKLFF. The DNA of the CDR3 is TGTGCCAGCATCAAAACCGGGACAGTACTTGAAAAACTGTTTTTT.

The chain couples TRBV27 to TRBJ1-4; the match to TRBD1 covers 7 bases. The CDR3 is 15 residues long. Germline V gene data show CDR1 as MNHEY and CDR2 as SMNVEV (reference sequence). The junction had 10 bases not matched to a gene; V was cut back by 5 bases and J by 7 bases. The CDR3 DNA follows: TGTGCCAGCAGTCCCTGGGACAGTGGGAGTGAAAAACTGTTTTTT. Translation gives CASSPWDSGSEKLFF.

The chain links TRBV7-2 to TRBJ1-2; no clear D gene. Germline V gene sequence: CDR1 SGHTA, CDR2 FQGNSA. The V gene lost 4 bases and the J gene lost 8 bases, with 17 bases spanning the gap. The CDR3 is made up of 14 amino acids. Here the CDR3 DNA reads TGTGCCAGCAGCTCTGGGGTAGGGTATGTAGGCTACACCTTC. It yields the protein CASSSGVGYVGYTF.

The chain is built from TRBV5-4 and TRBJ2-7, with 12 bases lining up with TRBD1. CDR3 length: 15 residues. Germline CDR1 SGHNT, CDR2 YYREEE (reference sequence). V lost 2 bases, J lost 9 bases, and 9 bases stayed unmatched. CDR3 sequence reads: CASSLTGTGGFGQYF. CDR3 DNA sequence: TGTGCCAGCAGCTTAACCGGGACAGGGGGCTTTGGGCAGTACTTC.

This chain joins TRBV7-2 and TRBJ2-7, with D maybe TRBD1 (5 bases). CDR3 length equals 13 residues. Germline V lookup: CDR1 SGHTA, CDR2 FQGNSA. V dropped 0 bases and J dropped 11 bases, with 14 bases sitting between them. DNA of the CDR3: TGTGCCAGCAGCTTAGCGCCCCAGGGCACGGAGTACTTC. This translates into CASSLAPQGTEYF.

J is TRBJ1-1 and V is TRBV5-1; D is undetermined. CDR1 and CDR2 (germline): SGHRS, YFSETQ. The CDR3 extends over 13 amino acids. The germline V and J ends were trimmed by 5 bases and 2 bases, with 10 bases remaining between them. For the CDR3, the DNA is TGCGCCAGCAGGGTACAGCCTAACACTGAAGCTTTCTTT. This codes for CASRVQPNTEAFF.

This sequence joins TRBV4-2 and TRBJ2-7; TRBD2 is a possible D gene (6 bases). Germline V gene lookup returns CDR1 LGHNA and CDR2 YNFKEQ. The CDR3 has 18 residues. V was cut by 1 base and J by 2 bases, with 21 bases left in between. As DNA, the CDR3 is TGTGCCAGCAGCCAAGCGGCCCTGGGACTTCTCCTAACCTACGAGCAGTACTTC. This translates into CASSQAALGLLLTYEQYF.

The V and J genes are TRBV4-3 and TRBJ2-3; TRBD2 matches 15 bases. The V and J ends lost 4 bases and 5 bases, in that order; junction bases with no gene match: 10. CDR1 LGHNA and CDR2 YSLEER come from the germline V gene. The CDR3 is 18 amino acids. The CDR3 region has the DNA TGCGCCAGCAGCCGAGGAACCGGGACTAGCGGGGGGATAGATACGCAGTATTTT. Translation: CASSRGTGTSGGIDTQYF.

The chain is built from TRBV28 and TRBJ2-4; 7 bases are shared with TRBD2. Trimming took 5 bases from V and 0 from J; bases not matched to a gene: 7. Per germline, CDR1 MDHEN and CDR2 SYDVKM. This CDR3 is built from 16 residues. CDR3 DNA: TGTGCCAGCAGTGGGGGGGACTCCCTAGCCAAAAACATTCAGTACTTC. Its translation is CASSGGDSLAKNIQYF.

V and J are TRBV19 and TRBJ1-3, with 7 bases identical to TRBD1. This CDR3 region has 17 residues. V gave up 8 bases and J gave up 4 bases; unmatched junction bases: 17. Germline V lookup: CDR1 LNHDA, CDR2 SQIVND (reference sequence). CDR3 bases: TGTGCCAGTGTAGGGACAGCGTTCGGTTCGAGCGGAAACACCATATATTTT. It is translated as CASVGTAFGSSGNTIYF.

This clone was seen a single time. The chain couples TRBV9 to TRBJ1-5; perhaps TRBD1 as D (5 bases). V gave up 3 bases and J gave up 2 bases, with 12 bases separating them. Germline V gives CDR1 SGDLS, CDR2 YYNGEE. The CDR3 runs to 15 residues. CDR3: CASSAQDQGNQPQHF. In nucleotides, the CDR3 is TGTGCCAGCAGCGCACAGGACCAAGGCAATCAGCCCCAGCATTTT.

The genes are TRBV4-3 and TRBJ1-1; 7 bases are shared with TRBD1. J gave up 10 bases and V 2 bases, and 4 bases lay outside the gene matches. This CDR3 region has 12 residues. Germline values: CDR1 LGHNA, CDR2 YSLEER. The CDR3 DNA sequence: TGCGCCAGCAGCCAACAGGGGGGAGGAGCTTTCTTT. The encoded protein is CASSQQGGGAFF.

V and J are TRBV27 and TRBJ2-1; TRBD1 aligns across 11 bases. The germline CDR1 and CDR2 sequences are MNHEY and SMNVEV (reference sequence). This CDR3 is 15 amino acids long. V lost 6 bases to trimming and J lost 1 base; unmatched junction nucleotides: 2. The CDR3 DNA is TGTGCCAGCAGCCGGGACAGGGGGTCCTACAATGAGCAGTTCTTC. Translation gives CASSRDRGSYNEQFF.

The chain has TRBV19 and TRBJ2-7, with D possibly being TRBD1 (6 bases). The CDR3 extends over 13 amino acids. V was trimmed by 5 bases and J by 1 base, leaving 9 bases between them. The germline CDR1 and CDR2 sequences are LNHDA and SQIVND (reference sequence). The CDR3 here is CASSFQGSYEQYF. CDR3 in DNA: TGTGCCAGTAGTTTTCAGGGGTCCTACGAGCAGTACTTC.

This rearrangement joins TRBV6-5 to TRBJ2-4, with D uncertain. Trimming removed 6 bases from V and 2 bases from J, with 8 bases in between. The V gene's germline CDR1 is MNHEY and CDR2 SVGAGI. The CDR3 runs 13 residues. This CDR3 is CASSPRTKNIQYF. CDR3 coding DNA: TGTGCCAGCAGCCCTAGGACCAAAAACATTCAGTACTTC.

This rearrangement joins TRBV15 to TRBJ1-3; D is uncertain. The CDR3 has 15 amino acids. Deletions cut 2 bases from V and 2 bases from J, with 10 bases between. Germline values: CDR1 LNHNV, CDR2 YYDKDF (reference sequence). The CDR3 region is CATSRSGKTGNTIYF. Written as DNA, the CDR3 is TGTGCCACCAGCAGATCGGGGAAAACTGGAAACACCATATATTTT.

V and J are TRBV14 and TRBJ2-7, with 10 bases matching TRBD2. The J segment lost 4 bases and the V segment lost 4 bases, leaving 7 bases of the junction unmatched. This CDR3 contains 15 residues. CDR1 and CDR2 (germline): SGHDN, FVKESK. The CDR3 spells CASSLGLARIYEQYF. The CDR3 DNA sequence: TGTGCCAGCAGCCTGGGACTAGCGAGGATTTACGAGCAGTACTTC.